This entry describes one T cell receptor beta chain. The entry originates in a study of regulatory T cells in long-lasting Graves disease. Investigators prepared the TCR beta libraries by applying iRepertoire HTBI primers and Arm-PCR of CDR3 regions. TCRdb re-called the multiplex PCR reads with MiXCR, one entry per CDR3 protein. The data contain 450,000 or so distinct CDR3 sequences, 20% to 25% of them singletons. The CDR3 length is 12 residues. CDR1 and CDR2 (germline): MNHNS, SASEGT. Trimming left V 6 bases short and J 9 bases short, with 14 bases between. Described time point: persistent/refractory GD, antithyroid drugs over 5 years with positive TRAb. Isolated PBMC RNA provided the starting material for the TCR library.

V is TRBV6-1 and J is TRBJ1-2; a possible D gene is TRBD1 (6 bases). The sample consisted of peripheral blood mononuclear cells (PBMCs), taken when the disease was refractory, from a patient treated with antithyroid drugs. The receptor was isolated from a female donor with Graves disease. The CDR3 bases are TGTGCCAGCAGAAAGACACAGGGTCGCTACACCTTC. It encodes CASRKTQGRYTF.